This T cell receptor (beta chain) was retrieved from a study of T cells expressing NK-cell markers. As for the study in general: The TCR beta repertoires originated in sorted CD3+CD56+NKG2C+, CD3+CD56+NKG2C- and CD3+CD56-NKG2C+ T cells. In the group of eight sequenced donors, seven were HCMV-seropositive and one was seronegative.

TCRdb re-called the 5' RACE reads; every CDR3 protein appears as one record, without DNA. This table lists 140,000 or so distinct CDR3 sequences. Germline assignment: CDR1 SGHAT and CDR2 FQDESV (reference sequence). The CDR3 is made up of 20 amino acids. To note about this clonotype: Antigen unknown.

Whole-study results and caveats: The dominant NKG2C+ clonotypes represented about 1.0-7.5% of CD8+ T cells in 6 or 7 donors. Expanded NKG2C+ T cell clones had unclear HCMV specificity.

The sample taken for sequencing was blood T cells: a sorted CD56 or NKG2C T cell subset, CD4+ or CD8+ T cells, or bulk PBMC T cells (not recorded which). The chain is built from TRBV11-1 and TRBJ2-7; the TCRdb call, TRBD1, lacks DNA for checking. The sequence was obtained from a man aged 18 to 30 in good health. CDR3 in amino acids: CASSLAGGQGAVVSPYEQYF.